Below are 5 T cell receptor beta chains sequenced from a single sample in a study of cytomegalovirus exposure and HLA in healthy donors. Amplification used 60 Vbeta primers and 13 Jbeta primers. Libraries were prepared by immunoSEQ multiplex PCR; TCRdb keeps only in-frame clonotypes and omits some of them. The data contain fewer than 200,000 clones, around 80% of them singletons. Material for sequencing was PBMCs. These receptors were obtained from a woman in her forties or fifties in good health and CMV-seropositive.

The chain joins TRBV27 to TRBJ1-6; D unclear. The CDR3 has 14 residues. CDR1 and CDR2 from the germline V gene are MNHEY and SMNVEV (reference sequence). Trimming cost V 5 bases and J 6 bases, with 11 bases left between them. CDR3 residues: CASSTPLSNSPLHF. The CDR3 DNA follows: TGTGCCAGCAGTACCCCGTTGAGTAATTCACCCCTCCACTTT.

This sequence joins TRBV4-1 and TRBJ2-4; TRBD2 agrees at 14 bases. This CDR3 spans 19 amino acids. The V and J ends lost 1 base and 6 bases, in that order; junction bases with no gene match: 11. The germline V gene encodes CDR1 MGHRA and CDR2 YSYEKL. The CDR3 DNA reads as TGCGCCAGCAGCCAAGCTCCAAGACTAGCGGGGGGGGTTCTAAACATTCAGTACTTC. Translation: CASSQAPRLAGGVLNIQYF.

This chain uses TRBV29-1 with TRBJ1-1; D gene uncertain. V was clipped by 3 bases and J by 2 bases, with 10 bases between them. Germline-derived CDR1 and CDR2 are SQVTM and ANQGSEA. This CDR3 comprises 13 residues. The DNA for the CDR3 is TGCAGCGTTGATTTCGCCAGAAACACTGAAGCTTTCTTT. Protein: CSVDFARNTEAFF.

The chain couples TRBV5-5 to TRBJ1-2, with TRBD1 matching 10 bases. This CDR3 is built from 15 residues. Trimming cost V 4 bases and J 4 bases; bases outside gene matches: 7. The germline V gene has CDR1 SGHKS and CDR2 YYEKEE (reference sequence). The CDR3 is CASSPDRGRGYGYTF. Written as DNA, the CDR3 is TGTGCCAGCAGCCCGGACAGGGGGAGAGGCTATGGCTACACCTTC.

The V and J genes are TRBV5-1 and TRBJ2-5; D perhaps matches TRBD2 (7 bases). Between the trimmed V and J ends, which lost 5 bases and 5 bases, there was a span of 13 bases. There are 13 residues in the CDR3. The V gene's germline CDR1 is SGHRS and CDR2 YFSETQ. CDR3 residues: CASRNRGAETQYF. The CDR3 DNA reads TGCGCCAGCAGGAATCGGGGGGCGGAGACCCAGTACTTC.